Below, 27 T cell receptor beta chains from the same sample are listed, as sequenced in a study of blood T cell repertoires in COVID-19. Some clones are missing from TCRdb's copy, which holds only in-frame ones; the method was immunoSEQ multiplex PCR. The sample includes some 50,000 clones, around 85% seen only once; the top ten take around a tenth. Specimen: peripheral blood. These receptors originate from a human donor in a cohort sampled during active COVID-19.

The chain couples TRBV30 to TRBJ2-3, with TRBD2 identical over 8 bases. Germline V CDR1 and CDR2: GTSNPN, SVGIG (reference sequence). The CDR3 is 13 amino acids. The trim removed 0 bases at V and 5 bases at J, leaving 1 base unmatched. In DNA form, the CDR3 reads TGTGCCTGGAGTGTACGGGAGGGAGATACGCAGTATTTT. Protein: CAWSVREGDTQYF.

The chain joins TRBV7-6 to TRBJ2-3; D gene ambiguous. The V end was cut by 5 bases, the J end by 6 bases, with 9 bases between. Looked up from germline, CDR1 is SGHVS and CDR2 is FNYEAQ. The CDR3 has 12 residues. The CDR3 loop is CASSPPGDTQYF. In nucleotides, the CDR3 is TGTGCCAGCAGCCCCCCCGGGGATACGCAGTATTTT.

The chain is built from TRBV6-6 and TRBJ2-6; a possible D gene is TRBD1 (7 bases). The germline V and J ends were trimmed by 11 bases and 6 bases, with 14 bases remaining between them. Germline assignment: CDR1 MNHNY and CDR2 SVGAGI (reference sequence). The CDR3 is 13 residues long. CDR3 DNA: TGTGCCCGCTCGGAGGGGGCGGCCAACGTCCTGACTTTC. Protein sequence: CARSEGAANVLTF.

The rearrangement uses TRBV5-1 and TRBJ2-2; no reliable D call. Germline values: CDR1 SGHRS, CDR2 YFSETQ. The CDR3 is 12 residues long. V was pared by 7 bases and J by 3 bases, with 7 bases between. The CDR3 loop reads CASFLDTGELFF. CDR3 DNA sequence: TGCGCCAGCTTTCTCGACACCGGGGAGCTGTTTTTT.

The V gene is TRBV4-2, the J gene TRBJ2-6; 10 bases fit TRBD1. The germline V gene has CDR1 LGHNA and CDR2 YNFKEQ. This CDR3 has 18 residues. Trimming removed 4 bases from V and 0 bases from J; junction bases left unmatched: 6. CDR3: CASSPTGGVTSGANVLTF. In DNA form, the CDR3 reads TGTGCCAGCAGCCCGACAGGGGGCGTCACCTCTGGGGCCAACGTCCTGACTTTC.

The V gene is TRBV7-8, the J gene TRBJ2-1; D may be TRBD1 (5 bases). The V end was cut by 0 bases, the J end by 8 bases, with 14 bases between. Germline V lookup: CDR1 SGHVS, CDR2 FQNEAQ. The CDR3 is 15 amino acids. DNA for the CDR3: TGTGCCAGCAGCTTAGCCGGACATGGATCCCATGAGCAGTTCTTC. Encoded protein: CASSLAGHGSHEQFF.

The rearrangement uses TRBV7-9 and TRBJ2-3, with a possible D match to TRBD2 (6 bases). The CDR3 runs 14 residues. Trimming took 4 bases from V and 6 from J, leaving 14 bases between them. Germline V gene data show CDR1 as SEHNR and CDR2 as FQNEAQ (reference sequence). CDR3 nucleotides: TGTGCCAGCAGCTCTCCGACCCTAGCGGATACGCAGTATTTT. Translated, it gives CASSSPTLADTQYF. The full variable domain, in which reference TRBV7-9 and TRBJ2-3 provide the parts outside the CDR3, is DTGVSQNPRHKITKRGQNVTFRCDPISEHNRLYWYRQTLGQGPEFLTYFQNEAQLEKSRLLSDRFSAERPKGSFSTLEIQRTEQGDSAMYLCASSSPTLADTQYFGPGTRLTVL.

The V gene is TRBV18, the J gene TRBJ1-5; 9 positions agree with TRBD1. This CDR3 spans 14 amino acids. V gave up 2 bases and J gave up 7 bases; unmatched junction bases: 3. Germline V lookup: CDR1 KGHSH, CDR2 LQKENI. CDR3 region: CASSPGTGNQPQHF. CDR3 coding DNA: TGTGCCAGCTCACCAGGGACAGGGAACCAGCCCCAGCATTTT.

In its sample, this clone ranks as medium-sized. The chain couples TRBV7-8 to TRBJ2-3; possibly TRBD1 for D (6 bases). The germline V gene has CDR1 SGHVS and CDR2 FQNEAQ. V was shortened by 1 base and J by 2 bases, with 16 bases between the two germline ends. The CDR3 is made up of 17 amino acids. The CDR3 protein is CASSLGLSAGATDTQYF. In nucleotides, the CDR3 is TGTGCCAGCAGCTTAGGTCTTTCGGCAGGGGCCACAGATACGCAGTATTTT.

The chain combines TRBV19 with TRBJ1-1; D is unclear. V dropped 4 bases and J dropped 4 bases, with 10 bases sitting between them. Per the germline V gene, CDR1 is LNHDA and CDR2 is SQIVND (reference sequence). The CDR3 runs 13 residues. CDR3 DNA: TGTGCCAGTAGTACTGACACTGGCACTGAAGCTTTCTTT. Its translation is CASSTDTGTEAFF.

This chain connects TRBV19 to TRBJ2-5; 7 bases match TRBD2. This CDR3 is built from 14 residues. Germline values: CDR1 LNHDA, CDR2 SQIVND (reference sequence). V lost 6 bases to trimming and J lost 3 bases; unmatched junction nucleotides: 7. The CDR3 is CASSLPSGEETQYF. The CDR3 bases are TGTGCCAGTAGCCTCCCTAGCGGCGAAGAGACCCAGTACTTC.

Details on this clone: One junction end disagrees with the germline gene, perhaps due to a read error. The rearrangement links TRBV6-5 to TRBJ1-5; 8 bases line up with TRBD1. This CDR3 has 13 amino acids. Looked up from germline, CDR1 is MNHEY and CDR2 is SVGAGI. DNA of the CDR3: TGTGCCAGCAGCAGGGGGACAGGCCAGCCTCAGCATTTT. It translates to CASSRGTGQPQHF.

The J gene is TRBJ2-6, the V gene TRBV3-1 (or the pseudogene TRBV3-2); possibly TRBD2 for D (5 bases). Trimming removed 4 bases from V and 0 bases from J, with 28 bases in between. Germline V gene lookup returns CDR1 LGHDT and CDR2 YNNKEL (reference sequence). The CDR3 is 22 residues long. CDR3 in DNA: TGTGCCAGCAGCCCCGGCGGCAACACGGGGTCGCTTTTACTCTCTGGGGCCAACGTCCTGACTTTC. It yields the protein CASSPGGNTGSLLLSGANVLTF.

The CDR3 DNA is TGTGCCAGCAGTGAAATAACAGCGGGGGCAGATACGCAGTATTTT. It is translated as CASSEITAGADTQYF. This rearrangement joins TRBV6-1 to TRBJ2-3, with 8 nucleotides matching TRBD2. Germline V gene data show CDR1 as MNHNS and CDR2 as SASEGT. The junction had 5 bases not matched to a gene; V was cut back by 2 bases and J by 4 bases. The CDR3 has 15 amino acids.

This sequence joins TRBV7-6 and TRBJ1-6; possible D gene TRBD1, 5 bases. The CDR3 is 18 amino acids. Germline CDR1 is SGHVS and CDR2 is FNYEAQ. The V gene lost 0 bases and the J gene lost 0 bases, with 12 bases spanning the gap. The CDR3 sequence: CASSLAGEGGSYNSPLHF. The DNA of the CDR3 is TGTGCCAGCAGCTTAGCAGGGGAGGGAGGCTCCTATAATTCACCCCTCCACTTT.

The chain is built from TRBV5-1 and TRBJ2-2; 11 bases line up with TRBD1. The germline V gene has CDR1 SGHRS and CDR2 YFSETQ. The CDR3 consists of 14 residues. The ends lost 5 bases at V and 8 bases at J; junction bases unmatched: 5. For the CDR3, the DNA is TGCGCCAGCAGATGGACAGGGGGCCGTGGGGAGCTGTTTTTT. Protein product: CASRWTGGRGELFF.

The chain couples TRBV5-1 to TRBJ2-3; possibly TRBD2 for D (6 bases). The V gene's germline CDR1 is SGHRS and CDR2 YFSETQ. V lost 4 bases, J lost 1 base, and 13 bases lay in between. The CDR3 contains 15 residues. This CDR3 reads CASSPFGGGTDTQYF. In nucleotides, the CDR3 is TGCGCCAGCAGCCCGTTCGGGGGAGGCACAGATACGCAGTATTTT.

CDR3 nucleotides: TGTGCCAGCAGGATCATAGCCTACGAGCAGTACTTC. This translates into CASRIIAYEQYF. The chain is built from TRBV2 and TRBJ2-7; D is unclear. CDR3 size: 12 residues. V was trimmed by 6 bases and J by 2 bases, leaving 8 bases between them. Germline V gene lookup returns CDR1 SNHLY and CDR2 FYNNEI.

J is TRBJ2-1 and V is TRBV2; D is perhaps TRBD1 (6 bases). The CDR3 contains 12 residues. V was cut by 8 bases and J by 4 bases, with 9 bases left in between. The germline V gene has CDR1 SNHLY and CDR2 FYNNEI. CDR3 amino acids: CASVQGYNEQFF. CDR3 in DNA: TGTGCCAGCGTACAGGGTTACAATGAGCAGTTCTTC.

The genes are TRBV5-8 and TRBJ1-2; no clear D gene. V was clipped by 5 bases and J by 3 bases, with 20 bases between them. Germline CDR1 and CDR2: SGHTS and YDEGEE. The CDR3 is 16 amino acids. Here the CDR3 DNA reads TGTGCCAGCAGACCGAGGGCCAAGGGTGATTACTATGGCTACACCTTC. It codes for CASRPRAKGDYYGYTF. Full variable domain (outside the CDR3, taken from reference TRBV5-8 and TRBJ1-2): EAGVTQSPTHLIKTRGQQATLRCSPISGHTSVYWYQQALGLGLQFLLWYDEGEERNRGNFPPRFSGRQFPNYSSELNVNALELEDSALYLCASRPRAKGDYYGYTFGSGTRLTVV.

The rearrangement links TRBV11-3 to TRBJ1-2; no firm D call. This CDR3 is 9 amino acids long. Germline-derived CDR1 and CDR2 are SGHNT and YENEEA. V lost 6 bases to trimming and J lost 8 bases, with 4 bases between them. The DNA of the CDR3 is TGTGCCAGCAGACGGGGCTACACCTTC. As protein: CASRRGYTF.

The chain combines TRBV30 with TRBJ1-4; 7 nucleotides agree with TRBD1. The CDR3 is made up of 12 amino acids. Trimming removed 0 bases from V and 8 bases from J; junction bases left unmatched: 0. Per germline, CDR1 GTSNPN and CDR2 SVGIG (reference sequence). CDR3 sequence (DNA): TGTGCCTGGAGTGTACAGGGGGAAAAACTGTTTTTT. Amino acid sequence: CAWSVQGEKLFF. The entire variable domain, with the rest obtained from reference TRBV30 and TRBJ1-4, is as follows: SQTIHQWPATLVQPVGSPLSLECTVEGTSNPNLYWYRQAAGRGLQLLFYSVGIGQISSEVPQNLSASRPQDRQFILSSKKLLLSDSGFYLCAWSVQGEKLFFGSGTQLSVL.

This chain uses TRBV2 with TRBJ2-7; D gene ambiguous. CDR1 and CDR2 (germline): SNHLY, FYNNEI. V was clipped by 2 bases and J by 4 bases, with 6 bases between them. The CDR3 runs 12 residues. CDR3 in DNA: TGTGCCAGCAGTGAATTCAGGTACGAGCAGTACTTC. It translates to CASSEFRYEQYF.

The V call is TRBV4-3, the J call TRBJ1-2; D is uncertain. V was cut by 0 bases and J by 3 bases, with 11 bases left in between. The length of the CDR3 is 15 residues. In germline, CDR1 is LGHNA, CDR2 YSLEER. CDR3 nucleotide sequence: TGCGCCAGCAGCCAAGACCGGTCTCTAGACTATGGCTACACCTTC. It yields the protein CASSQDRSLDYGYTF.

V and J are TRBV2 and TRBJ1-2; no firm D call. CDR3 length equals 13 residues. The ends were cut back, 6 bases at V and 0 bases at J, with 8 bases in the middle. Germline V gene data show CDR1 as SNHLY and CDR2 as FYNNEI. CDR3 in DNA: TGTGCCAGCAGCGGAGAGGCTAACTATGGCTACACCTTC. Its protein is CASSGEANYGYTF.

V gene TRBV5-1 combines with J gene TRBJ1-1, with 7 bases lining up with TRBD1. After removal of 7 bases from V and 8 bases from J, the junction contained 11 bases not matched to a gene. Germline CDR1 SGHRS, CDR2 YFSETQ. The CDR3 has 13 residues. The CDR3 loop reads CASGYDRAAEAFF. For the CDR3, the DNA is TGCGCCAGCGGCTACGACAGGGCAGCAGAAGCTTTCTTT.

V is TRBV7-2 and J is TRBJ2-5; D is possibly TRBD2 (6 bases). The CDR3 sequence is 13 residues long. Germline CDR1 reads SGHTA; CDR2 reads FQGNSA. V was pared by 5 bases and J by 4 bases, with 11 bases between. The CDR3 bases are TGTGCCAGCAGCCCGGGACTTATAGAGACCCAGTACTTC. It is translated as CASSPGLIETQYF.